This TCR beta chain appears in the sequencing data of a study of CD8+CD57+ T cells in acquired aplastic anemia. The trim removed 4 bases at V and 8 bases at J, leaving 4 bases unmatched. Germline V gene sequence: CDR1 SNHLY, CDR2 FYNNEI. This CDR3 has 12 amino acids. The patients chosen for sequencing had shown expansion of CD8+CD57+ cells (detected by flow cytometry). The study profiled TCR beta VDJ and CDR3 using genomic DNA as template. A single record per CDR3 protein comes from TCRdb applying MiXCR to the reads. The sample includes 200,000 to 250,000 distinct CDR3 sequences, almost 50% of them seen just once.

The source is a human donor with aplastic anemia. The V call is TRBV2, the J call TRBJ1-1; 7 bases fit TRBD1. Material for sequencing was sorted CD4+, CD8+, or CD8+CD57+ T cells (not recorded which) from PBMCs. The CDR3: CASSGQGPEAFF. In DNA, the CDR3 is TGTGCCAGCAGTGGACAGGGCCCCGAAGCTTTCTTT. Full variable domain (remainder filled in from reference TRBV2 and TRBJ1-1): EPEVTQTPSHQVTQMGQEVILRCVPISNHLYFYWYRQILGQKVEFLVSFYNNEISEKSEIFDDQFSVERPDGSNFTLKIRSTKLEDSAMYFCASSGQGPEAFFGQGTRLTVV.